Below are 9 T cell receptor beta chains sequenced from a single sample in a study of neurological immune-mediated disorders. TCRdb re-analysed the 5' RACE reads in MiXCR, keeping a single row per CDR3 protein. This table holds tens of thousands of distinct CDR3 sequences, approximately 3.8% found once. The sample was PBMCs. The source of these receptors is a man under 40 with multiple sclerosis.

This clonotype was seen ten or more times. This chain connects TRBV12-3 or TRBV12-4 to TRBJ1-5; D is unclear. The CDR3 has 13 amino acids. V was cut by 6 bases and J by 5 bases, with 11 bases left in between. CDR3 amino acids: CASSLRSYQPQHF. The CDR3, as DNA: TGTGCCAGCAGCCTTAGAAGTTATCAGCCCCAGCATTTT.

Many counts were recorded for this clonotype. The V call is TRBV5-1, the J call TRBJ2-2, with D maybe TRBD2 (5 bases). With 4 bases removed from V and 0 bases from J, the gap between germline ends came to 7 bases. The CDR3 extends over 14 amino acids. Germline values: CDR1 SGHRS, CDR2 YFSETQ. In DNA form, the CDR3 reads TGCGCCAGCAGCGAGGGAGCGAACACCGGGGAGCTGTTTTTT. It yields the protein CASSEGANTGELFF.

This clonotype was seen at least ten times. This chain uses TRBV6-6 with TRBJ1-6; the D is unclear. Trimming cost V 6 bases and J 7 bases, with 13 bases left between them. Germline assignment: CDR1 MNHNY and CDR2 SVGAGI (reference sequence). CDR3 size: 14 residues. The DNA for the CDR3 is TGTGCCAGCAGAACAAATAACCGGAATTCACCCCTCCACTTT. It yields the protein CASRTNNRNSPLHF.

The rearrangement links TRBV5-1 to TRBJ2-1; D is ambiguous. The germline CDR1 and CDR2 sequences are SGHRS and YFSETQ. The CDR3 runs 13 residues. V was trimmed by 4 bases and J by 4 bases, leaving 9 bases between them. The DNA of the CDR3 is TGCGCCAGCAGCCCAGACCCGTACAATGAGCAGTTCTTC. It encodes CASSPDPYNEQFF. The variable domain in full, completed from reference TRBV5-1 and TRBJ2-1, reads KAGVTQTPRYLIKTRGQQVTLSCSPISGHRSVSWYQQTPGQGLQFLFEYFSETQRNKGNFPGRFSGRQFSNSRSEMNVSTLELGDSALYLCASSPDPYNEQFFGPGTRLTVL.

The table lists this clonotype with many counts. The rearrangement links TRBV28 to TRBJ2-1; D is possibly TRBD2 (6 bases). Germline V gives CDR1 MDHEN, CDR2 SYDVKM. V lost 5 bases and J lost 1, with 24 bases in between. The CDR3 sequence is 19 residues long. This CDR3 reads CASSRPGLLNHGSYNEQFF. CDR3 DNA sequence: TGTGCCAGCAGTCGTCCGGGACTCCTCAACCACGGTTCCTACAATGAGCAGTTCTTC.

This clonotype was seen more than once but under ten times. The rearrangement links TRBV4-1 to TRBJ1-5; the D is unclear. Trimming left V 3 bases short and J 4 bases short, with 13 bases between. This CDR3 has 15 residues. CDR1 is MGHRA and CDR2 is YSYEKL in the germline V gene. The CDR3 DNA follows: TGCGCCAGCAGCCATGCCCGGGAAAGAAATCAGCCCCAGCATTTT. Protein sequence: CASSHARERNQPQHF.

This clonotype was picked up a small number of times. The J gene is TRBJ1-1, the V gene TRBV5-1; no definite D call. V shed 5 bases and J shed 0 bases, with 11 bases lying between them. CDR1 and CDR2 (germline): SGHRS, YFSETQ. The CDR3 is 14 amino acids. For the CDR3, the DNA is TGCGCCAGCAGAGTAGCGGAGCTGAACACTGAAGCTTTCTTT. It yields the protein CASRVAELNTEAFF.

This clonotype occurred many times. The chain uses TRBV29-1 and TRBJ2-1, with 13 positions matching TRBD2. Germline V gene lookup returns CDR1 SQVTM and CDR2 ANQGSEA. With 0 bases clipped from V and 9 bases from J, the junction kept 5 bases outside the gene matches. The CDR3 length is 15 residues. CDR3 nucleotide sequence: TGCAGCGTTGAAGAGGGACTAGCGGGAAATTTTGAGCAGTTCTTC. Its protein product is CSVEEGLAGNFEQFF.

This clonotype came up many times. The rearrangement uses TRBV5-1 and TRBJ2-1; tentatively, D is TRBD1 (5 bases). V lost 1 base, J lost 6 bases, and 8 bases lay in between. The germline gives CDR1 SGHRS, CDR2 YFSETQ. This CDR3 is 13 amino acids long. The CDR3 nucleotides read TGCGCCAGCAGCTTGACCAGGGTCAATGAGCAGTTCTTC. Translated, it gives CASSLTRVNEQFF.